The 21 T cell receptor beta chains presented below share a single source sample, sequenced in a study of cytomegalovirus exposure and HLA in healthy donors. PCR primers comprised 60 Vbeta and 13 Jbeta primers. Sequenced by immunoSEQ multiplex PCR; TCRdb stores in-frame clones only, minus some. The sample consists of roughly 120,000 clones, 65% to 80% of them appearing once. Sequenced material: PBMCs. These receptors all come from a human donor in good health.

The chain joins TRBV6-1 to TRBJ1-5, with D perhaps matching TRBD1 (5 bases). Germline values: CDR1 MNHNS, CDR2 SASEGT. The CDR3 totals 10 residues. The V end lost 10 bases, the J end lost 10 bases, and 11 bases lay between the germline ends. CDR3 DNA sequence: TGTGCCACCCAGGGCCCCCCCCAGCATTTT. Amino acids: CATQGPPQHF.

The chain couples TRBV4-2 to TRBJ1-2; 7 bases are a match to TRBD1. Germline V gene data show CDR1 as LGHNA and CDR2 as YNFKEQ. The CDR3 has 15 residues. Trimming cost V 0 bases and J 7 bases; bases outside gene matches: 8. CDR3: CASSQDLEGAPGYTF. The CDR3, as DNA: TGTGCCAGCAGCCAAGATTTAGAGGGGGCGCCTGGCTACACCTTC.

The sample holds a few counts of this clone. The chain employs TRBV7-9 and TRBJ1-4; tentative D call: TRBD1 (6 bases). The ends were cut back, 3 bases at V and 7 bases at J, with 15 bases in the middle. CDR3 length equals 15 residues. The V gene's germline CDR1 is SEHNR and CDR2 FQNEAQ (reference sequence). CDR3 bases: TGTGCCAGCAGCTTTCAAGCAGGGGAGGGTGAAAAACTGTTTTTT. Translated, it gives CASSFQAGEGEKLFF.

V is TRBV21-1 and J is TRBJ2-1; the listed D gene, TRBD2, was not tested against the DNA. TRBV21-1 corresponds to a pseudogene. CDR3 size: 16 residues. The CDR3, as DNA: TGTGCCAGCTTACGGGGAGGGGGGGGCTCCTACAATGAGCAGTTCTTC. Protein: CASLRGGGGSYNEQFF.

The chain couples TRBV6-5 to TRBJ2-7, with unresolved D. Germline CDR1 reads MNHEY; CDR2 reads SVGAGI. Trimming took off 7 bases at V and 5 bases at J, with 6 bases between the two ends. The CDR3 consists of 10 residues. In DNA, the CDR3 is TGTGCCAGCATCCTCCACGAGCAGTACTTC. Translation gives CASILHEQYF.

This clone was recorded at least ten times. CDR3 in DNA: TGCGCCAGCAGCCAAGATGGGGGGTTTGGCAATCAGCCCCAGCATTTT. Encoded protein: CASSQDGGFGNQPQHF. The V and J genes are TRBV4-1 and TRBJ1-5; D might be TRBD1 (5 bases). The CDR3 is made up of 16 amino acids. In germline, CDR1 is MGHRA, CDR2 YSYEKL. The ends were cut back, 0 bases at V and 2 bases at J, with 11 bases in the middle.

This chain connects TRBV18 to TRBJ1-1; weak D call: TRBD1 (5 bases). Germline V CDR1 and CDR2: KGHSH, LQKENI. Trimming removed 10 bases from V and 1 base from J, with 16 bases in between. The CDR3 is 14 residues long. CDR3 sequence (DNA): TGTGCCACCAATACTCAACAGGAGAACACTGAAGCTTTCTTT. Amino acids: CATNTQQENTEAFF.

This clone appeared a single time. The CDR3 loop is CASSESWATGVGYTF. The CDR3 DNA is TGTGCCAGCAGTGAAAGTTGGGCGACAGGGGTTGGCTACACCTTC. The J gene is TRBJ1-2, the V gene TRBV2; 8 bases fit TRBD1. The CDR3 contains 15 residues. Unmatched junction bases numbered 9, after V lost 2 bases and J lost 7 bases. Germline V gene data show CDR1 as SNHLY and CDR2 as FYNNEI.

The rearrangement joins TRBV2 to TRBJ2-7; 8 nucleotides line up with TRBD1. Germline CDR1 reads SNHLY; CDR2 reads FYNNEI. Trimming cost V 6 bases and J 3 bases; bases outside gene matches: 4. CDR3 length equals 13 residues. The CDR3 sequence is CASSWTGFYEQYF. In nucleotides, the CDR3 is TGTGCCAGCAGCTGGACAGGGTTCTACGAGCAGTACTTC.

The CDR3 protein is CASSPGGSGGPSSYEQYF. The CDR3 DNA is TGTGCCAGCAGCCCAGGAGGTAGCGGGGGGCCCAGCTCCTACGAGCAGTACTTC. The chain is built from TRBV12-1 and TRBJ2-7; TRBD2 is taken as the D call from the table, unchecked against the DNA. TRBV12-1 is a pseudogene locus. The CDR3 runs 18 residues.

The CDR3 loop reads CASSHRTGVTDTQYF. In DNA form, the CDR3 reads TGTGCCAGCAGTCACAGGACAGGGGTCACAGATACGCAGTATTTT. The chain links TRBV28 to TRBJ2-3; 9 bases are a match to TRBD1. CDR3 length: 15 residues. Germline V gives CDR1 MDHEN, CDR2 SYDVKM. V gave up 5 bases and J gave up 2 bases; unmatched junction bases: 5.

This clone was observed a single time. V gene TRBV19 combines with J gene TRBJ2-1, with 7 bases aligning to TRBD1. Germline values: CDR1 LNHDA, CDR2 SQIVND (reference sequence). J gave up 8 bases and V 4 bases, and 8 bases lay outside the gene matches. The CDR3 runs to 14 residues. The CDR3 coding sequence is TGTGCCAGTAGTACCAGGACAGGACCCGATGAGCAGTTCTTC. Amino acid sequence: CASSTRTGPDEQFF.

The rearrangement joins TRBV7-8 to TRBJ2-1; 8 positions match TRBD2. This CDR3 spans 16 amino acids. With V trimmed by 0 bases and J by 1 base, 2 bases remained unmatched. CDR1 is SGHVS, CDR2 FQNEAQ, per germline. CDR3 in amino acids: CASSLAPGGSYNEQFF. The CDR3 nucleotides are TGTGCCAGCAGCTTAGCTCCGGGGGGGTCCTACAATGAGCAGTTCTTC.

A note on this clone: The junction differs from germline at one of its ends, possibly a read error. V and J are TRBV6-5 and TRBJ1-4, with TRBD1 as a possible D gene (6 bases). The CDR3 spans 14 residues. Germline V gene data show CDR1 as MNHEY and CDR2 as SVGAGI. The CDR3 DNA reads TGTGCCAGCAGTACCAGGGGTGGGAATGAAAACCTGTTTTTT. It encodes CASSTRGGNENLFF.

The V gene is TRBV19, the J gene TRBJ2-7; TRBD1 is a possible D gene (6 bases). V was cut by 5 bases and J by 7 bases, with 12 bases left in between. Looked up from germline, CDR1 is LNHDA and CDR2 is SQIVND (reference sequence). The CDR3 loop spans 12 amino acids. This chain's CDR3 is CASSDQGQEQYF. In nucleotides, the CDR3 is TGTGCCAGTAGTGATCAGGGGCAGGAGCAGTACTTC.

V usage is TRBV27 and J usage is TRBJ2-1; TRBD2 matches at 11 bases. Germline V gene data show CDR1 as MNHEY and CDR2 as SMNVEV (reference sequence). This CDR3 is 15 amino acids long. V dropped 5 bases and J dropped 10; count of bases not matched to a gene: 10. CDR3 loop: CASSLSGGAGGEQFF. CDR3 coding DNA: TGTGCCAGCAGTCTTAGCGGGGGGGCCGGTGGGGAGCAGTTCTTC.

The CDR3 sequence is CASSFTSGGAPDTQYF. CDR3 in DNA: TGTGCCAGCAGCTTTACTAGCGGGGGGGCACCAGATACGCAGTATTTT. This chain connects TRBV7-6 to TRBJ2-3; 13 nucleotides agree with TRBD2. Germline CDR1 SGHVS, CDR2 FNYEAQ. The ends lost 3 bases at V and 4 bases at J; junction bases unmatched: 4. CDR3 size: 16 residues.

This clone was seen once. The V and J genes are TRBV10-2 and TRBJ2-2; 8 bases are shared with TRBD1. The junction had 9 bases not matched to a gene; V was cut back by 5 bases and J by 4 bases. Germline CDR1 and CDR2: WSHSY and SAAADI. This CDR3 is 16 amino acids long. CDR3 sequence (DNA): TGCGCCAGCAGTCCCGGACAGGGTTTGATCACCGGGGAGCTGTTTTTT. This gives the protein CASSPGQGLITGELFF.

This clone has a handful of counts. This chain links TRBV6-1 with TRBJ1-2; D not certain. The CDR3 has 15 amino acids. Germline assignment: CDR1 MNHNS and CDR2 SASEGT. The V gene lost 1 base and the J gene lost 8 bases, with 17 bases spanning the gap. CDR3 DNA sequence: TGTGCCAGCAGTGAAGGTCGATATTTAGCTGACGGCTACACCTTC. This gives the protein CASSEGRYLADGYTF.

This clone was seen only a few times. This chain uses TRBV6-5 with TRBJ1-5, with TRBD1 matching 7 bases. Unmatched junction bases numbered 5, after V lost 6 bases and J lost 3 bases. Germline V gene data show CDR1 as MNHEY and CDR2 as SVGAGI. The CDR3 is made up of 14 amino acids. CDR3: CASRAGTDNQPQHF. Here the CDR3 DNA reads TGTGCCAGCAGAGCCGGGACAGACAATCAGCCCCAGCATTTT.

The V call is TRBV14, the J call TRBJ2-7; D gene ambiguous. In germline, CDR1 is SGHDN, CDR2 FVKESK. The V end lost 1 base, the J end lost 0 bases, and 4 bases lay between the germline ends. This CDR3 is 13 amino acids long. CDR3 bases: TGTGCCAGCAGCCAAGTGGCCTCCTACGAGCAGTACTTC. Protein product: CASSQVASYEQYF.